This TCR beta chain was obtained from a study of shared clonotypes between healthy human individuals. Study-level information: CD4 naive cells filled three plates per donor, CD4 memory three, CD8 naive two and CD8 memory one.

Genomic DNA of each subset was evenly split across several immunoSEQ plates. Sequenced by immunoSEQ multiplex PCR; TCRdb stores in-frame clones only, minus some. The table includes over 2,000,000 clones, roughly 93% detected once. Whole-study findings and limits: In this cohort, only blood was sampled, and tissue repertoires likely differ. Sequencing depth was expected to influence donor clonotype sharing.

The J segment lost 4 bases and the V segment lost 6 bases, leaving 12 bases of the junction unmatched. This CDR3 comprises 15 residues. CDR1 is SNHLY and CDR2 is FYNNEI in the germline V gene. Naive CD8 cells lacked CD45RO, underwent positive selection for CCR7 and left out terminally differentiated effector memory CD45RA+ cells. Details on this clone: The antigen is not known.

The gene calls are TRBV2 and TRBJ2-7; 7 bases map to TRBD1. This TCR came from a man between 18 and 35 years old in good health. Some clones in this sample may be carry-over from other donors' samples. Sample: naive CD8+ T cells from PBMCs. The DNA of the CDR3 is TGTGCCAGCAGCGAGCCGGAAAGGGGGCCATACGAGCAGTACTTC. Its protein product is CASSEPERGPYEQYF.